This TCR beta chain was captured by sequencing in a study of T cells in pancreatic ductal adenocarcinoma. Study-level results: Mean clonality was roughly 0.1 in tumors and roughly 0.072 in blood, not significantly different. Tumor-versus-blood clonality comparisons may be biased toward lower tumor diversity.

No neoadjuvant therapy was given to the selected pancreatic ductal adenocarcinoma patients before their surgery. Regarding this clone: Its specificity is not known.

With V trimmed by 4 bases and J by 7 bases, 20 bases remained unmatched. CDR1 is SGDLS and CDR2 is YYNGEE in the germline V gene. The CDR3 has 20 residues. TCRdb's table, derived via immunoSEQ multiplex PCR, lists solely in-frame clones and lacks some. Of around 94,000 clones listed, about 95% were seen once; the top ten hold less than 4%. What was sequenced was PBMCs. This sequence was found in a human donor with pancreatic ductal adenocarcinoma. This chain joins TRBV9 and TRBJ2-1, with TRBD2 identical over 13 bases. The CDR3 DNA sequence: TGTGCCAGCAGCCCACTACTAGCGGGAGGGCCTAGCCCCCCTCCTAATGAGCAGTTCTTC. Translated, it gives CASSPLLAGGPSPPPNEQFF.